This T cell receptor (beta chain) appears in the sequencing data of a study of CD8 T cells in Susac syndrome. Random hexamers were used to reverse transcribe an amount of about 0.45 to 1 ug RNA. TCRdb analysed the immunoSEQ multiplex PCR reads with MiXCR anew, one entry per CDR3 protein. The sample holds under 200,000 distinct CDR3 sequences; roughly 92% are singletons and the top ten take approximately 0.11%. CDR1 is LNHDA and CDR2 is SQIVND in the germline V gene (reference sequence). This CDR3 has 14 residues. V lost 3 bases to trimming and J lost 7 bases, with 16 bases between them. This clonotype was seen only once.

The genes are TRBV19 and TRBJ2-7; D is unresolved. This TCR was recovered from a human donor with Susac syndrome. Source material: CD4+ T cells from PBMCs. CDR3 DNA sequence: TGTGCCAGTAGTATGGTGGGCGCTACTGGAGAGCAGTACTTC. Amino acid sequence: CASSMVGATGEQYF.